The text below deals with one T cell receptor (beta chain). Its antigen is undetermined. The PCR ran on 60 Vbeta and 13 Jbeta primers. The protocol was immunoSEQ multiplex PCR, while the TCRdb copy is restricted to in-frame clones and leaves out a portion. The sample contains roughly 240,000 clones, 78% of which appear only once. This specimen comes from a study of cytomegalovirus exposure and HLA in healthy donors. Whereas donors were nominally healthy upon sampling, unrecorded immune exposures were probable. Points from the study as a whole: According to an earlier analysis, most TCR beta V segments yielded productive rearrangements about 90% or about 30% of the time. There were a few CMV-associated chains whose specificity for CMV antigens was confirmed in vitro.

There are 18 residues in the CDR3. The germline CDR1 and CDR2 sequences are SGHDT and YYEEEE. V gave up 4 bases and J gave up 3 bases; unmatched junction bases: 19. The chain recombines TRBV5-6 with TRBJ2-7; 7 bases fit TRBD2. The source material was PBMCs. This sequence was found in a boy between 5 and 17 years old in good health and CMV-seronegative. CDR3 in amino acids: CASSPNAAGLTLHYEQYF. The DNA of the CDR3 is TGTGCCAGCAGCCCCAACGCAGCGGGGTTGACTTTACACTACGAGCAGTACTTC.